These T cell receptor beta chains were read from a single sample in a study of blood T cell repertoires in COVID-19. Repertoires were generated with immunoSEQ multiplex PCR, while TCRdb's copy carries only in-frame clones and drops some. The repertoire consists of about 300,000 clones, with more than 75% occurring once and the leading ten covering 1.5% to 2%. Source material: peripheral blood. These receptors originate from a woman aged 50 to 65 with acute or convalescent COVID-19. Each CDR3 is given with its conserved first and last residue. The D gene is left open where the match is weak. Clone size, where shown, is once, few, many, or a class for clones that have expanded.

len: 15
abundance: NA
v_gene: TRBV28
j_gene: TRBJ2-1
d_gene: NA
CDR3nt: TGTGCCAGCAGTTTTTTTGGGGGGAAAGTTGGTGAGCAGTTCTTC
CDR3aa: CASSFFGGKVGEQFF

len: 14
abundance: NA
v_gene: TRBV7-3
j_gene: TRBJ2-7
d_gene: TRBD2
CDR3nt: TGTGCCAGCAGCTTACTAGCGGGACCCTACGAGCAGTACTTC
CDR3aa: CASSLLAGPYEQYF

len: 13
abundance: NA
v_gene: TRBV5-4
j_gene: TRBJ2-5
d_gene: NA
CDR3nt: TGTGCCAGCAGCTTCGTTGGGGGAGGAACCCAGTACTTC
CDR3aa: CASSFVGGGTQYF

len: 15
abundance: NA
v_gene: TRBV7-9
j_gene: TRBJ2-7
d_gene: TRBD1
CDR3nt: TGTGCCACGCAGGCTCGGACAGGGGGCTCCTACGAGCAGTACTTC
CDR3aa: CATQARTGGSYEQYF

len: 16
abundance: NA
v_gene: TRBV6-5
j_gene: TRBJ2-1
d_gene: TRBD1
CDR3nt: TGTGCCAGCAGTTACAGAAACAGGGGTATCTACAATGAGCAGTTCTTC
CDR3aa: CASSYRNRGIYNEQFF

len: 15
abundance: NA
v_gene: TRBV4-2
j_gene: TRBJ2-5
d_gene: NA
CDR3nt: TGTGCCAGCAGCCAAGAGGGTACAGGAGCAGAGACCCAGTACTTC
CDR3aa: CASSQEGTGAETQYF

len: 16
abundance: NA
v_gene: TRBV7-2
j_gene: TRBJ2-7
d_gene: TRBD1
CDR3nt: TGTGCCAGCAGCTTAGCTCTAGGACAGGCTACCTACGAGCAGTACTTC
CDR3aa: CASSLALGQATYEQYF

len: 12
abundance: NA
v_gene: TRBV7-9
j_gene: TRBJ1-5
d_gene: NA
CDR3nt: TGTGCCAGCAGCTCGACAGGACAGCCCCAGCATTTT
CDR3aa: CASSSTGQPQHF

len: 15
abundance: few
v_gene: TRBV4-3
j_gene: TRBJ1-2
d_gene: NA
CDR3nt: TGCGCCAGCAGCCAAGAGGGGGGGCCTAACTATGGCTACACCTTC
CDR3aa: CASSQEGGPNYGYTF

len: 12
abundance: NA
v_gene: TRBV9
j_gene: TRBJ1-1
d_gene: NA
CDR3nt: TGTGCCAGCAGCCCTCCCGGTGTTGAAGCTTTCTTT
CDR3aa: CASSPPGVEAFF

len: 21
abundance: NA
v_gene: TRBV27
j_gene: TRBJ1-6
d_gene: NA
CDR3nt: TGTGCCAGCAGCGTAAAAAAAGGGGGTCGGACAGACTCACGTTCCGCTTCACCCCTCCACTTT
CDR3aa: CASSVKKGGRTDSRSASPLHF

len: 13
abundance: NA
v_gene: TRBV5-1
j_gene: TRBJ1-6
d_gene: NA
CDR3nt: TGCGCCAGCAGCGCGACAGAAAATTCACCCCTCCACTTT
CDR3aa: CASSATENSPLHF

len: 17
abundance: NA
v_gene: TRBV28
j_gene: TRBJ2-3
d_gene: TRBD1
CDR3nt: TGTGCCAGCAGTCCTAACGTTGGACAGGCCAGCACAGATACGCAGTATTTT
CDR3aa: CASSPNVGQASTDTQYF

len: 16
abundance: NA
v_gene: TRBV6-5
j_gene: TRBJ1-6
d_gene: NA
CDR3nt: TGTGCCAGCAGTTACTCTGGGCAGGTCTATAATTCACCCCTCCACTTT
CDR3aa: CASSYSGQVYNSPLHF

len: 15
abundance: once
v_gene: TRBV7-3
j_gene: TRBJ2-7
d_gene: TRBD1
CDR3nt: TGTGCCAGCAGCTTAAGCGGGACAGGGTCCTACGAGCAGTACTTC
CDR3aa: CASSLSGTGSYEQYF

len: 10
abundance: NA
v_gene: TRBV28
j_gene: TRBJ2-7
d_gene: NA
CDR3nt: TGTGCCAGCAGTTTTAGCGAGCAGTACTTC
CDR3aa: CASSFSEQYF

len: 15
abundance: NA
v_gene: TRBV5-1
j_gene: TRBJ2-3
d_gene: TRBD2
CDR3nt: TGCGCCAGCAGCCCGCAGACTAGCGGCACAGATACGCAGTATTTT
CDR3aa: CASSPQTSGTDTQYF

len: 12
abundance: NA
v_gene: TRBV19
j_gene: TRBJ2-1
d_gene: NA
CDR3nt: TGTGCCAGTAGTACCCTTCGGTGGGAGCAGTTCTTC
CDR3aa: CASSTLRWEQFF

len: 14
abundance: once
v_gene: TRBV24-1
j_gene: TRBJ2-2
d_gene: NA
CDR3nt: TGTGCCACCAGTGATTTCCGGGGACTCGGGGAGCTGTTTTTT
CDR3aa: CATSDFRGLGELFF

len: 15
abundance: NA
v_gene: TRBV9
j_gene: TRBJ1-5
d_gene: NA
CDR3nt: TGTGCCAGCAGCGTAGGAGGAGACGGGAGAGTGCCCCAGCATTTT
CDR3aa: CASSVGGDGRVPQHF

len: 16
abundance: NA
v_gene: TRBV7-2
j_gene: TRBJ2-3
d_gene: NA
CDR3nt: TGTGCCAGCAGCGCCAGGGTAGCAGGAAGCACAGATACGCAGTATTTT
CDR3aa: CASSARVAGSTDTQYF

len: 12
abundance: NA
v_gene: TRBV27
j_gene: TRBJ1-1
d_gene: TRBD1
CDR3nt: TGTGCCAGCAAAACAGGGGGCACTGAAGCTTTCTTT
CDR3aa: CASKTGGTEAFF

len: 16
abundance: NA
v_gene: TRBV7-9
j_gene: TRBJ2-2
d_gene: TRBD1
CDR3nt: TGTGCCAGCAGCTACACAGGGGGCGCGAACACCGGGGAGCTGTTTTTT
CDR3aa: CASSYTGGANTGELFF

len: 14
abundance: NA
v_gene: TRBV19
j_gene: TRBJ2-1
d_gene: TRBD1
CDR3nt: TGTGCCAGTAGTATGGGACAGTCCTACAATGAGCAGTTCTTC
CDR3aa: CASSMGQSYNEQFF

len: 13
abundance: NA
v_gene: TRBV3-1/TRBV3-2
j_gene: TRBJ2-7
d_gene: NA
CDR3nt: TGTGCCAGCAGCGGTGGGAGGCGCTACGAGCAGTACTTC
CDR3aa: CASSGGRRYEQYF

len: 15
abundance: NA
v_gene: TRBV2
j_gene: TRBJ2-1
d_gene: TRBD2
CDR3nt: TGTGCCAGCAGGAACGGACTAGCGGGAGTGAATGAGCAGTTCTTC
CDR3aa: CASRNGLAGVNEQFF

len: 15
abundance: few
v_gene: TRBV28
j_gene: TRBJ1-2
d_gene: TRBD1
CDR3nt: TGTGCCAGCAGTTTTAGGGGACAGGGGAACTATGGCTACACCTTC
CDR3aa: CASSFRGQGNYGYTF

len: 13
abundance: once
v_gene: TRBV28
j_gene: TRBJ1-4
d_gene: TRBD1
CDR3nt: TGTGCCACCAGGGGACAGGGGTGGGAAAAACTGTTTTTT
CDR3aa: CATRGQGWEKLFF

len: 17
abundance: NA
v_gene: TRBV7-8
j_gene: TRBJ1-2
d_gene: NA
CDR3nt: TGTGCCAGCAGCCGCTCGCCCCTCCTACTAGACGGCTATGGCTACACCTTC
CDR3aa: CASSRSPLLLDGYGYTF

len: 13
abundance: NA
v_gene: TRBV7-2
j_gene: TRBJ1-1
d_gene: NA
CDR3nt: TGTGCCAGCAGCTTACAGGGGAACACTGAAGCTTTCTTT
CDR3aa: CASSLQGNTEAFF

len: 15
abundance: NA
v_gene: TRBV19
j_gene: TRBJ2-1
d_gene: TRBD1
CDR3nt: TGTGCCAGTAGGGCCCCGGGACAGGGGGCGCAGCGCCAGTTCTTC
CDR3aa: CASRAPGQGAQRQFF

len: 14
abundance: NA
v_gene: TRBV30
j_gene: TRBJ2-1
d_gene: TRBD1
CDR3nt: TGTGCCTGGACCCGGACAGGGGTCTACAATGAGCAGTTCTTC
CDR3aa: CAWTRTGVYNEQFF

len: 15
abundance: NA
v_gene: TRBV4-3
j_gene: TRBJ2-5
d_gene: NA
CDR3nt: TGCGCCAGCAGTCAAATGGGCGGGGATCTTGAGACCCAGTACTTC
CDR3aa: CASSQMGGDLETQYF

len: 13
abundance: once
v_gene: TRBV7-2
j_gene: TRBJ1-5
d_gene: NA
CDR3nt: TGTGCCAGCAGCTTACGGGATCTCGAGCCCCAGCATTTT
CDR3aa: CASSLRDLEPQHF

len: 15
abundance: NA
v_gene: TRBV4-3
j_gene: TRBJ2-3
d_gene: NA
CDR3nt: TGCGCCAGCAGCCAAGATTACAGGGTAAAGGATACGCAGTATTTT
CDR3aa: CASSQDYRVKDTQYF

len: 17
abundance: NA
v_gene: TRBV19
j_gene: TRBJ2-1
d_gene: TRBD2
CDR3nt: TGTGCCAGTAGTATTTCCAGGACTAGCGGGAAAAACAATGAGCAGTTCTTC
CDR3aa: CASSISRTSGKNNEQFF

len: 16
abundance: NA
v_gene: TRBV19
j_gene: TRBJ2-6
d_gene: TRBD1
CDR3nt: TGTGCCAGTGACAGGGGGCAGCCCTCTGGGGCCAACGTCCTGACTTTC
CDR3aa: CASDRGQPSGANVLTF

len: 15
abundance: NA
v_gene: TRBV5-4
j_gene: TRBJ2-2
d_gene: TRBD2
CDR3nt: TGTGCCAGCAGCGGTAGCGGGAGGTTTGGCGGGGAGCTGTTTTTT
CDR3aa: CASSGSGRFGGELFF

len: 17
abundance: NA
v_gene: TRBV9
j_gene: TRBJ2-7
d_gene: TRBD1
CDR3nt: TGTGCCAGCAGCCCCGGTCGTGGGGACAGGGGGATCGACGAGCAGTACTTC
CDR3aa: CASSPGRGDRGIDEQYF

len: 12
abundance: NA
v_gene: TRBV4-1
j_gene: TRBJ2-2
d_gene: NA
CDR3nt: TGCGCCAGCAGCCAATCTTCGGGGGAGCTGTTTTTT
CDR3aa: CASSQSSGELFF

len: 15
abundance: NA
v_gene: TRBV27
j_gene: TRBJ1-6
d_gene: TRBD1
CDR3nt: TGTGCCAGCAGTACCCAGGGGGCCTATAATTCACCCCTCCACTTT
CDR3aa: CASSTQGAYNSPLHF

len: 13
abundance: NA
v_gene: TRBV29-1
j_gene: TRBJ1-1
d_gene: NA
CDR3nt: TGCAGCGTCACTAGACCGCGGAACACTGAAGCTTTCTTT
CDR3aa: CSVTRPRNTEAFF

len: 15
abundance: NA
v_gene: TRBV5-4
j_gene: TRBJ1-4
d_gene: NA
CDR3nt: TGTGCCAGCAGCTTGGAAACAGGGCGGAGGGAAAAACTGTTTTTT
CDR3aa: CASSLETGRREKLFF

len: 13
abundance: NA
v_gene: TRBV28
j_gene: TRBJ1-1
d_gene: NA
CDR3nt: TGTGCCAGCATTTCCGGGGGGGACCGGGGAGCTTTCTTT
CDR3aa: CASISGGDRGAFF

len: 15
abundance: NA
v_gene: TRBV7-2
j_gene: TRBJ1-3
d_gene: NA
CDR3nt: TGTGCCAGCAGCTTGGGTTCGGCGGGGGCATCCACCATATATTTT
CDR3aa: CASSLGSAGASTIYF

len: 16
abundance: NA
v_gene: TRBV27
j_gene: TRBJ2-1
d_gene: NA
CDR3nt: TGTGCCAGCAGTTTGCGCGGGGCGCTTTTGAACAATGAGCAGTTCTTC
CDR3aa: CASSLRGALLNNEQFF

len: 13
abundance: NA
v_gene: TRBV3-1/TRBV3-2
j_gene: TRBJ2-1
d_gene: NA
CDR3nt: TGTGCCAGCAGCCACAGCACTAGGATTGTGCAGTTCTTC
CDR3aa: CASSHSTRIVQFF

len: 13
abundance: NA
v_gene: TRBV28
j_gene: TRBJ2-1
d_gene: TRBD1
CDR3nt: TGTGCCAGCAGGACAGGGACCTACAATGAGCAGTTCTTC
CDR3aa: CASRTGTYNEQFF

len: 16
abundance: NA
v_gene: TRBV9
j_gene: TRBJ2-3
d_gene: TRBD2
CDR3nt: TGTGCCAGCAGCGCCTCGGGACTAGCAGGGACAGATACGCAGTATTTT
CDR3aa: CASSASGLAGTDTQYF

len: 11
abundance: NA
v_gene: TRBV2
j_gene: TRBJ1-1
d_gene: TRBD1
CDR3nt: TGTGCCAGGACAGGGGTCACTGAAGCTTTCTTT
CDR3aa: CARTGVTEAFF

len: 15
abundance: few
v_gene: TRBV28
j_gene: TRBJ1-6
d_gene: NA
CDR3nt: TGTGCCAGCAGGGTGGGGGAGGGGTGGAGTTCACCCCTCCACTTT
CDR3aa: CASRVGEGWSSPLHF

len: 14
abundance: NA
v_gene: TRBV24-1
j_gene: TRBJ1-2
d_gene: NA
CDR3nt: TGTGCCACCGAGCAGGGAGGAGGCAACTATGGCTACACCTTC
CDR3aa: CATEQGGGNYGYTF

len: 15
abundance: NA
v_gene: TRBV28
j_gene: TRBJ2-7
d_gene: TRBD2
CDR3nt: TGTGCCAGCAGTACACTAGCGGGACATCCCTACGAGCAGTACTTC
CDR3aa: CASSTLAGHPYEQYF

len: 16
abundance: NA
v_gene: TRBV11-2
j_gene: TRBJ1-4
d_gene: NA
CDR3nt: TGTGCCAGCAGCTTAGTTAGCGGGGGGCGGAATGAAAAACTGTTTTTT
CDR3aa: CASSLVSGGRNEKLFF

len: 16
abundance: NA
v_gene: TRBV6-6
j_gene: TRBJ2-3
d_gene: NA
CDR3nt: TGTGCCAGCAGTTACCGCGGGGGCGCCGTAGGAGATACGCAGTATTTT
CDR3aa: CASSYRGGAVGDTQYF

len: 19
abundance: once
v_gene: TRBV27
j_gene: TRBJ2-7
d_gene: TRBD2
CDR3nt: TGTGCCAGCAGTCTGAGGGCGGGAGAGTCCACCCCCGTTCCATACGAGCAGTACTTC
CDR3aa: CASSLRAGESTPVPYEQYF